Shown below are 19 T cell receptor beta chains from a single sample sequenced in a study of CD8+ T cells in alopecia areata. Extraction and reverse transcription of RNA yielded cDNA as the sequencing template. TCRdb keeps only in-frame clones here, not all; method: immunoSEQ multiplex PCR. The sample holds 200,000 to 250,000 clones, around two fifths seen once. Noted treatment: oral pan-JAK inhibitor, 5-10 mg twice daily. This specimen consisted of CD4+ T cells sorted from blood, obtained at roughly week 30, from a patient treated with tofacitinib. Receptor source: a human donor with alopecia areata.

This clone turned up a few times. The chain combines TRBV9 with TRBJ2-5; 11 bases map to TRBD2. The CDR3 contains 17 residues. J was trimmed by 7 bases and V by 4 bases; bases with no gene match: 15. Germline loops: CDR1 SGDLS, CDR2 YYNGEE. CDR3 sequence: CASSPRTSGSDLGTQYF. The CDR3 nucleotides read TGTGCCAGCAGCCCGAGAACTAGCGGGAGTGACTTGGGGACCCAGTACTTC.

This clone came up a few times. This chain joins TRBV2 and TRBJ1-1; the D gene is possibly TRBD1 (5 bases). The ends were cut back, 3 bases at V and 5 bases at J, with 7 bases in the middle. The germline CDR1 and CDR2 sequences are SNHLY and FYNNEI. CDR3 length: 12 amino acids. The CDR3 loop is CASSDEGTEAFF. The CDR3 nucleotides read TGTGCCAGCAGTGACGAGGGGACTGAAGCTTTCTTT.

This clone was observed a handful of times. The chain couples TRBV18 to TRBJ1-1, with a weak D call TRBD1 (6 bases). V lost 4 bases, J lost 11 bases, and 14 bases lay in between. Germline V lookup: CDR1 KGHSH, CDR2 LQKENI. This CDR3 is 12 amino acids long. In DNA form, the CDR3 reads TGTGCCAGCTCACTTGACAGGAGAGAGGCTTTCTTT. It encodes CASSLDRREAFF.

Of note for this clone: Distinct nucleotide sequences in the sample also encode this CDR3. J is TRBJ2-5 and V is TRBV7-9; D is unresolved. V lost 5 bases to trimming and J lost 5 bases, with 3 bases between them. The germline gives CDR1 SEHNR, CDR2 FQNEAQ (reference sequence). The CDR3 sequence is 10 residues long. CDR3 residues: CASSGETQYF. The CDR3 DNA follows: TGTGCCAGCAGCGGGGAGACCCAGTACTTC. Full variable domain (missing parts from reference TRBV7-9 and TRBJ2-5): DTGVSQNPRHKITKRGQNVTFRCDPISEHNRLYWYRQTLGQGPEFLTYFQNEAQLEKSRLLSDRFSAERPKGSFSTLEIQRTEQGDSAMYLCASSGETQYFGPGTRLLVL.

V and J are TRBV6-1 and TRBJ1-2; weak D call: TRBD1 (5 bases). CDR1 is MNHNS and CDR2 is SASEGT in the germline V gene. The CDR3 consists of 15 residues. Trimming removed 4 bases at V and 0 bases at J, with 12 bases between. Here the CDR3 reads CASSVGPEANYGYTF. The CDR3 bases are TGTGCCAGCAGTGTGGGACCGGAGGCTAACTATGGCTACACCTTC.

The CDR3 region has the DNA TGTGCCAGCAGTTGGACAGGGGGGGAATACGAGCAGTACTTC. Its protein product is CASSWTGGEYEQYF. The chain recombines TRBV6-1 with TRBJ2-7; 10 bases agree with TRBD1. Unmatched junction bases numbered 5, after V lost 5 bases and J lost 4 bases. This CDR3 is built from 14 residues. The germline V gene has CDR1 MNHNS and CDR2 SASEGT.

This clone showed up many times. This chain connects TRBV19 to TRBJ2-6; TRBD1 is a possible D gene (5 bases). V was shortened by 4 bases and J by 10 bases, with 8 bases between the two germline ends. Germline CDR1 reads LNHDA; CDR2 reads SQIVND (reference sequence). CDR3 length equals 12 residues. CDR3 sequence: CASSTGSNVLTF. CDR3 DNA sequence: TGTGCCAGTAGTACAGGGTCAAACGTCCTGACTTTC.

The V gene is TRBV29-1, the J gene TRBJ2-1, with 15 bases identical to TRBD2. CDR1 and CDR2 (germline): SQVTM, ANQGSEA. This CDR3 is built from 15 residues. V shed 4 bases, J shed 4 bases, and the junction held 2 bases outside the gene matches. The CDR3 DNA reads TGCAGCGTTGGGACTAGCGGGAGGGCATACAATGAGCAGTTCTTC. This sequence encodes CSVGTSGRAYNEQFF.

V is TRBV6-6 and J is TRBJ1-4; D is unclear. In germline, CDR1 is MNHNY, CDR2 SVGAGI (reference sequence). This CDR3 contains 13 residues. V lost 5 bases and J 4 bases, leaving 8 bases between the germline ends. The CDR3, as DNA: TGTGCCAGCAGTCCGGATGTTAATGAAAAACTGTTTTTT. This encodes CASSPDVNEKLFF.

The CDR3 sequence is CASSVEPAGENIQYF. The CDR3 region has the DNA TGTGCCAGCAGCGTAGAGCCGGCAGGGGAAAACATTCAGTACTTC. The chain couples TRBV9 to TRBJ2-4; D might be TRBD1 (6 bases). The CDR3 loop spans 15 amino acids. Germline loops: CDR1 SGDLS, CDR2 YYNGEE. V was clipped by 0 bases and J by 5 bases, with 12 bases between them.

This clone has just a few counts. J is TRBJ1-2 and V is TRBV29-1; no definite D call. This CDR3 has 13 amino acids. With 4 bases removed from V and 1 base from J, the gap between germline ends came to 10 bases. Germline assignment: CDR1 SQVTM and CDR2 ANQGSEA. CDR3: CSVGTSLNYGYTF. The CDR3 coding sequence is TGCAGCGTTGGTACCAGCCTTAACTATGGCTACACCTTC.

The table lists this clone with a few counts. The chain carries TRBV4-2 and TRBJ2-1, with 9 bases aligning to TRBD2. This CDR3 is 16 amino acids long. Per the germline V gene, CDR1 is LGHNA and CDR2 is YNFKEQ. V shed 0 bases and J 9 bases; nucleotides not matched to a gene: 9. The CDR3 loop is CASSQETQRGVGEQFF. For the CDR3, the DNA is TGTGCCAGCAGCCAAGAAACCCAGCGGGGGGTAGGTGAGCAGTTCTTC.

This clone appeared a few times. V is TRBV2 and J is TRBJ2-4; tentatively, D is TRBD1 (5 bases). Germline values: CDR1 SNHLY, CDR2 FYNNEI. V was shortened by 1 base and J by 4 bases, with 5 bases between the two germline ends. CDR3 length: 13 residues. CDR3 region: CASSEGTKNIQYF. CDR3 bases: TGTGCCAGCAGTGAAGGGACAAAAAACATTCAGTACTTC.

V usage is TRBV25-1 and J usage is TRBJ2-2; no firm D call. This CDR3 has 15 amino acids. The ends were cut back, 3 bases at V and 1 base at J, with 9 bases in the middle. Per germline, CDR1 MGHDK and CDR2 SYGVNS. The CDR3 DNA sequence: TGTGCCAGCAGTGAGGCGCAGAGGAACACCGGGGAGCTGTTTTTT. Translation: CASSEAQRNTGELFF. Full variable domain (missing parts from reference TRBV25-1 and TRBJ2-2): EADIYQTPRYLVIGTGKKITLECSQTMGHDKMYWYQQDPGMELHLIHYSYGVNSTEKGDLSSESTVSRIRTEHFPLTLESARPSHTSQYLCASSEAQRNTGELFFGEGSRLTVL.

This clone appeared a few times. The genes are TRBV25-1 and TRBJ2-3; D gene unclear. V lost 0 bases to trimming and J lost 0 bases, with 7 bases between them. The CDR3 runs to 15 residues. Per the germline V gene, CDR1 is MGHDK and CDR2 is SYGVNS. The DNA of the CDR3 is TGTGCCAGCAGTGAATATCGCGGAAGCACAGATACGCAGTATTTT. It is translated as CASSEYRGSTDTQYF.

The chain uses TRBV27 and TRBJ2-2; weak D call: TRBD1 (5 bases). The CDR3 extends over 15 amino acids. The germline V gene has CDR1 MNHEY and CDR2 SMNVEV (reference sequence). Trimming shortened V by 2 bases and J by 1 base, and 8 bases separated the two germline ends. CDR3 region: CASSLSQGNTGELFF. Here the CDR3 DNA reads TGTGCCAGCAGTTTAAGCCAGGGGAACACCGGGGAGCTGTTTTTT.

This clone has ten or more counts. The V gene is TRBV28, the J gene TRBJ2-2; D gene uncertain. V lost 4 bases and J lost 0, with 6 bases in between. Germline V CDR1 and CDR2: MDHEN, SYDVKM. The CDR3 length is 14 residues. CDR3 DNA sequence: TGTGCCAGCAGTTCAACAGCGAACACCGGGGAGCTGTTTTTT. Protein sequence: CASSSTANTGELFF.

Only a few counts were recorded for this clone. This chain uses TRBV25-1 with TRBJ2-7, with D hard to call. V shed 5 bases and J shed 3 bases, with 8 bases lying between them. Germline loops: CDR1 MGHDK, CDR2 SYGVNS. This CDR3 comprises 12 residues. CDR3 protein: CASSSDGYEQYF. The CDR3 DNA is TGTGCCAGCAGTTCGGACGGCTACGAGCAGTACTTC.

Only one count was recorded for this clone. The chain uses TRBV25-1 and TRBJ2-1; D is perhaps TRBD1 (6 bases). CDR3 length: 14 residues. With 3 bases removed from V and 3 bases from J, the gap between germline ends came to 9 bases. Germline CDR1 is MGHDK and CDR2 is SYGVNS. Here the CDR3 reads CASSEDRNYNEQFF. CDR3 DNA sequence: TGTGCCAGCAGTGAGGACAGAAACTACAATGAGCAGTTCTTC.